This TCR beta chain comes out of a study of blood T cell repertoires in COVID-19. Original methodology: Reference gene primers were amplified, and this amplification served to estimate nucleated cell counts. TCRdb's copy holds only in-frame clones and misses some; the assay was immunoSEQ multiplex PCR. The V and J calls and clone size come from that table; D and trimming were worked out from the DNA. This table holds 250,000 to 300,000 clones, roughly 88% found once. With 6 bases removed from V and 1 base from J, the gap between germline ends came to 25 bases. The CDR3 totals 19 residues. The germline gives CDR1 MDHEN, CDR2 SYDVKM.

Sequencing was carried out using PBMCs or T cells enriched from blood (not recorded which). The receptor was isolated from a woman in her forties with acute COVID-19. The chain is built from TRBV28 and TRBJ1-3; tentative D call: TRBD1 (5 bases). CDR3 residues: CASSLLESGSGASGNTIYF. The CDR3 nucleotides read TGTGCCAGCAGCTTACTCGAGTCTGGGAGCGGGGCTTCTGGAAACACCATATATTTT. Full variable domain (missing parts from reference TRBV28 and TRBJ1-3): DVKVTQSSRYLVKRTGEKVFLECVQDMDHENMFWYRQDPGLGLRLIYFSYDVKMKEKGDIPEGYSVSREKKERFSLILESASTNQTSMYLCASSLLESGSGASGNTIYFGEGSWLTVV.